This is a list of T cell receptor beta chains from one sample in a study of cytomegalovirus exposure and HLA in healthy donors. Measured with immunoSEQ multiplex PCR; TCRdb has only the in-frame clones, and not every one. Among about 150,000 clones listed, around three quarters were seen once. The sequenced sample consisted of PBMCs. All receptors derive from a man aged 40-49 years in good health and CMV-seronegative. CDR3s include the opening cysteine and the closing phenylalanine or tryptophan. D genes are given only for firm matches. Clone size is not always given. Where it is, it says once, few, many or a class for expanded clones.

>-|TRBV27|-|TRBJ1-5
TGTGCCACCGGTAACCATGCGAATCAGCCCCAGCATTTT
CATGNHANQPQHF
>TRBD1|TRBV23-1|-|TRBJ1-5
TGCGCCAGCAGTCCAAAGACAGGGATCAATCAGCCCCAGCATTTT
CASSPKTGINQPQHF
>TRBD1|TRBV6-6|few|TRBJ2-7
TGTGCCAGCAGCCAACCGGGACAGGGCTACGAGCAGTACTTC
CASSQPGQGYEQYF
>-|TRBV5-6|-|TRBJ2-7
TGTGCCAGCAGCTTGGAAGGTATGAGCAGGCTCTCCTACGAGCAGTACTTC
CASSLEGMSRLSYEQYF
>TRBD1|TRBV6-1|few|TRBJ2-6
TGTGCCAGCTCGACAGGGAACTCTGGGGCCAACGTCCTGACTTTC
CASSTGNSGANVLTF
>-|TRBV4-3|-|TRBJ1-1
TGCGCCAGCAGCCAAGATACGACATTGGCAGGGAACACTGAAGCTTTCTTT
CASSQDTTLAGNTEAFF
>-|TRBV30|-|TRBJ2-6
TGTGCCTGGAGTCGGTCTGGGGCCAACGTCCTGACTTTC
CAWSRSGANVLTF
>-|TRBV29-1|-|TRBJ2-3
TGCAGCGCCCGACTACAAGGCACAGATACGCAGTATTTT
CSARLQGTDTQYF
>TRBD1|TRBV5-6|once|TRBJ1-5
TGTGCCAGCAGCCTCACAGGGGAGGATAGGAATCAGCCCCAGCATTTT
CASSLTGEDRNQPQHF
>-|TRBV28|-|TRBJ2-1
TGTGCCAGCAGTTTATTACTAGCTAGGGTCAACAATGAGCAGTTCTTC
CASSLLLARVNNEQFF
>-|TRBV25-1|-|TRBJ2-5
TGTGCCAGCAGTGAAATACAGGGCAATTATTTGGAGACCCAGTACTTC
CASSEIQGNYLETQYF
>-|TRBV4-1|-|TRBJ2-7
TGCGCCAGCAGCCAGCAGGACAGACACCTCTCCTACGAGCAGTACTTC
CASSQQDRHLSYEQYF
>-|TRBV5-1|-|TRBJ2-7
TGCGCCAGCAGCCCCGGGACCTACGAGCAGTACTTC
CASSPGTYEQYF
>-|TRBV6-1|-|TRBJ2-3
TGTGCCAGCACCGGACTAGATACGCAGTATTTT
CASTGLDTQYF
>-|TRBV6-5|few|TRBJ2-1
TGTGCCAGCAGTATAACAGGGTGGACTAGGGGTGAGCAGTTCTTC
CASSITGWTRGEQFF
>TRBD1|TRBV10-3|few|TRBJ2-7
TGTGCCATCAGTGAGTCGGGACAGGCTCATTACGAGCAGTACTTC
CAISESGQAHYEQYF
>-|TRBV9|-|TRBJ1-1
TGTGCCAGCAGCGAACCAACAGGGACGAACACTGAAGCTTTCTTT
CASSEPTGTNTEAFF
>TRBD1|TRBV10-3|-|TRBJ1-5
TGTGCCATCAGCCAAGACAGGGGCGGTCAGCCCCAGCATTTT
CAISQDRGGQPQHF
>-|TRBV4-2|-|TRBJ1-4
TGTGCCAGCAGCCCGTACTCTGGAGCTAATGAAAAACTGTTTTTT
CASSPYSGANEKLFF
>-|TRBV19|-|TRBJ2-2
TGTGCCAGTACCCCGCGAGGCCTATACACCGGGGAGCTGTTTTTT
CASTPRGLYTGELFF
>TRBD1|TRBV7-2|-|TRBJ1-6
TGTGCCAGCAGCTTAGGGGACAGATATAATTCACCCCTCCACTTT
CASSLGDRYNSPLHF
>TRBD2|TRBV29-1|-|TRBJ2-1
TGCAGCGTTGTTGGCGGGGGGGTCAAAAGGTACAATGAGCAGTTCTTC
CSVVGGGVKRYNEQFF
>-|TRBV2|many|TRBJ2-5
TGTGCCAGCAGGGACACGTTTACGGAGACCCAGTACTTC
CASRDTFTETQYF
>TRBD1|TRBV7-2|-|TRBJ1-2
TGTGCCAGCAGCTCCCGGACAGGGTCTAACTATGGCTACACCTTC
CASSSRTGSNYGYTF
>-|TRBV30|-|TRBJ1-2
TGTGCCTGCCCTAGAGGAGGCCACTATGGCTACACCTTC
CACPRGGHYGYTF
>-|TRBV6-5|-|TRBJ1-2
TGTGCCAGCAGATCGTTTAACTATGGCTACACCTTC
CASRSFNYGYTF
>TRBD1|TRBV13|-|TRBJ2-7
TGTGCCAGCAGCCCGACTACAGGGGGTGAGCAGTACTTC
CASSPTTGGEQYF
>TRBD2|TRBV7-2|-|TRBJ2-3
TGTGCCAGCAGCCCTCACGGCGGGACTAGCGGAGCAGATACGCAGTATTTT
CASSPHGGTSGADTQYF
>TRBD1|TRBV7-8|once|TRBJ2-7
TGTGCCAGCAGCCCGGGGACAGGGGTAAGGGAGCAGTACTTC
CASSPGTGVREQYF